This is a list of T cell receptor beta chains from one sample in a study of blood T cell repertoires in COVID-19. Using immunoSEQ multiplex PCR, the repertoire was profiled, and TCRdb retains in-frame clones only, with some absent. The table shows about 86,000 clones, with approximately 78% occurring only once. The source material was peripheral blood. Receptors were obtained from a woman older than 75 with acute or convalescent COVID-19. CDR3s include the opening cysteine and the closing phenylalanine or tryptophan. The order of the fields is CDR3 protein, CDR3 DNA, D gene, J gene, V gene, clone size. D genes are given only for firm matches. Clone size is given for some rows only: seen once, a few or many times, or a class if the clone is expanded.

CDR3aa: CASSERGPAYNEQFF
CDR3nt: TGTGCCAGCAGTGAAAGGGGCCCCGCTTACAATGAGCAGTTCTTC
d_gene: -
j_gene: TRBJ2-1
v_gene: TRBV6-1
abundance: once

CDR3aa: CASSQTRTGTDGTQYF
CDR3nt: TGTGCCAGCAGCCAAACACGGACCGGGACAGATGGGACCCAGTACTTC
d_gene: TRBD1
j_gene: TRBJ2-5
v_gene: TRBV14
abundance: -

CDR3aa: CASSLGGPGQETQYF
CDR3nt: TGTGCCAGCAGTTTGGGAGGGCCGGGACAAGAGACCCAGTACTTC
d_gene: TRBD2
j_gene: TRBJ2-5
v_gene: TRBV27
abundance: -

CDR3aa: CASSSAGGAETQYF
CDR3nt: TGTGCCAGCAGCTCTGCAGGGGGCGCGGAGACCCAGTACTTC
d_gene: TRBD1
j_gene: TRBJ2-5
v_gene: TRBV11-3
abundance: -

CDR3aa: CASSQYTEAFF
CDR3nt: TGTGCCAGCAGCCAGTACACTGAAGCTTTCTTT
d_gene: -
j_gene: TRBJ1-1
v_gene: TRBV12-3/TRBV12-4
abundance: -

CDR3aa: CASGTSGTYEQYF
CDR3nt: TGTGCCAGCGGGACTAGCGGGACCTACGAGCAGTACTTC
d_gene: TRBD2
j_gene: TRBJ2-7
v_gene: TRBV6-5
abundance: -

CDR3aa: CASSLDKAGGLYNEQFF
CDR3nt: TGTGCCAGCAGCTTGGATAAGGCGGGGGGCCTTTACAATGAGCAGTTCTTC
d_gene: TRBD2
j_gene: TRBJ2-1
v_gene: TRBV5-4
abundance: -

CDR3aa: CASSLVSGPEALHF
CDR3nt: TGTGCCAGCAGCTTGGTCAGCGGGCCCGAGGCCCTCCACTTT
d_gene: -
j_gene: TRBJ1-6
v_gene: TRBV5-4
abundance: -

CDR3aa: CASSSTGHREKLFF
CDR3nt: TGCGCCAGCAGCTCGACAGGGCATAGGGAAAAACTGTTTTTT
d_gene: TRBD1
j_gene: TRBJ1-4
v_gene: TRBV5-1
abundance: -

CDR3aa: CATGLPRGDIQYF
CDR3nt: TGTGCCACCGGACTTCCCCGGGGGGACATTCAGTACTTC
d_gene: TRBD2
j_gene: TRBJ2-4
v_gene: TRBV15
abundance: few

CDR3aa: CASSIPGSGNQPQHF
CDR3nt: TGTGCCAGTAGTATCCCGGGTTCTGGCAATCAGCCCCAGCATTTT
d_gene: -
j_gene: TRBJ1-5
v_gene: TRBV19
abundance: -

CDR3aa: CASGSTGELETQYF
CDR3nt: TGTGCTAGTGGCTCGACAGGGGAACTGGAGACCCAGTACTTC
d_gene: TRBD1
j_gene: TRBJ2-5
v_gene: TRBV12-5
abundance: -

CDR3aa: CASGEGSEAFF
CDR3nt: TGTGCCAGCGGGGAGGGCAGTGAAGCTTTCTTT
d_gene: -
j_gene: TRBJ1-1
v_gene: TRBV6-5
abundance: -

CDR3aa: CASSKGGFATNEKLFF
CDR3nt: TGTGCCAGCAGCAAAGGGGGATTTGCAACTAATGAAAAACTGTTTTTT
d_gene: -
j_gene: TRBJ1-4
v_gene: TRBV11-2
abundance: -

CDR3aa: CASSGTGGASYNEQFF
CDR3nt: TGTGCCAGCAGCGGCACGGGGGGGGCGTCCTACAATGAGCAGTTCTTC
d_gene: TRBD2
j_gene: TRBJ2-1
v_gene: TRBV11-2
abundance: few

CDR3aa: CASSLGTTYNEQFF
CDR3nt: TGTGCCAGCAGTTTGGGGACTACCTACAATGAGCAGTTCTTC
d_gene: TRBD2
j_gene: TRBJ2-1
v_gene: TRBV28
abundance: -

CDR3aa: CASRTLGQGAETQYF
CDR3nt: TGCGCCAGCAGAACCTTGGGACAGGGGGCCGAAACCCAGTACTTC
d_gene: TRBD1
j_gene: TRBJ2-5
v_gene: TRBV10-1
abundance: -

CDR3aa: CASSLTEGEAFF
CDR3nt: TGTGCCAGCAGCTTGACAGAAGGTGAAGCTTTCTTT
d_gene: -
j_gene: TRBJ1-1
v_gene: TRBV7-9
abundance: few

CDR3aa: CASSFNGLNTEAFF
CDR3nt: TGTGCCAGCAGCTTTAACGGGTTGAACACTGAAGCTTTCTTT
d_gene: -
j_gene: TRBJ1-1
v_gene: TRBV5-8
abundance: -

CDR3aa: CATREPTGAGGTQYF
CDR3nt: TGCGCCACTAGGGAACCTACAGGGGCCGGGGGGACCCAGTACTTC
d_gene: -
j_gene: TRBJ2-5
v_gene: TRBV10-2
abundance: -

CDR3aa: CASSRGGGEQYF
CDR3nt: TGTGCCAGCAGCCGGGGTGGCGGGGAGCAGTACTTC
d_gene: -
j_gene: TRBJ2-7
v_gene: TRBV11-3
abundance: -

CDR3aa: CASSHLQWGYTF
CDR3nt: TGTGCCAGCAGTCACCTACAGTGGGGCTACACCTTC
d_gene: -
j_gene: TRBJ1-2
v_gene: TRBV6-6
abundance: -

CDR3aa: CASSLAGQGLYEQYF
CDR3nt: TGTGCCAGCAGCTTAGCGGGACAGGGACTCTACGAGCAGTACTTC
d_gene: TRBD1
j_gene: TRBJ2-7
v_gene: TRBV7-2
abundance: -

CDR3aa: CASRPAGANYGYTF
CDR3nt: TGTGCCAGTAGGCCGGCAGGGGCTAACTATGGCTACACCTTC
d_gene: -
j_gene: TRBJ1-2
v_gene: TRBV19
abundance: -

CDR3aa: CASSSWTSGSREQYF
CDR3nt: TGTGCCAGCAGTTCTTGGACTAGCGGGAGTCGCGAGCAGTACTTC
d_gene: TRBD2
j_gene: TRBJ2-7
v_gene: TRBV6-5
abundance: -

CDR3aa: CASTDWLYGYTF
CDR3nt: TGTGCCAGCACAGATTGGCTTTATGGCTACACCTTC
d_gene: -
j_gene: TRBJ1-2
v_gene: TRBV21-1
abundance: -

CDR3aa: CASSHPTGPGQGASPLHF
CDR3nt: TGCGCCAGCAGTCACCCGACCGGACCGGGACAGGGTGCTTCACCCCTCCACTTT
d_gene: TRBD1
j_gene: TRBJ1-6
v_gene: TRBV23-1
abundance: -

CDR3aa: CASSLPSTEAFF
CDR3nt: TGTGCCAGCAGCTTGCCCTCTACTGAAGCTTTCTTT
d_gene: -
j_gene: TRBJ1-1
v_gene: TRBV5-6
abundance: -

CDR3aa: CASSYPGQGATYEQYF
CDR3nt: TGTGCCAGCAGTTACCCGGGGCAGGGGGCGACCTACGAGCAGTACTTC
d_gene: TRBD1
j_gene: TRBJ2-7
v_gene: TRBV6-5
abundance: few